Below, 20 T cell receptor beta chains from the same sample are listed, as sequenced in a study of blood T cell repertoires in COVID-19. The method was immunoSEQ multiplex PCR; TCRdb's version includes in-frame clones alone and lacks a portion of them. In the table there are more than 200,000 clones, about nine tenths of which are singletons. The sample taken for sequencing was peripheral blood. Receptors originate from a man aged 45-65 years with acute or convalescent COVID-19.

V usage is TRBV5-1 and J usage is TRBJ1-2; a possible D gene is TRBD1 (6 bases). The V end was cut by 6 bases, the J end by 7 bases, with 16 bases between. The CDR3 runs 13 residues. Germline-derived CDR1 and CDR2 are SGHRS and YFSETQ. Here the CDR3 DNA reads TGCGCCAGCACCCAGGGTAGGGGGACTGGCTACACCTTC. This codes for CASTQGRGTGYTF. Full variable domain (outside the CDR3, taken from reference TRBV5-1 and TRBJ1-2): KAGVTQTPRYLIKTRGQQVTLSCSPISGHRSVSWYQQTPGQGLQFLFEYFSETQRNKGNFPGRFSGRQFSNSRSEMNVSTLELGDSALYLCASTQGRGTGYTFGSGTRLTVV.

The chain employs TRBV27 and TRBJ1-3, with a possible D match to TRBD1 (5 bases). This CDR3 is built from 14 residues. V gave up 2 bases and J gave up 4 bases, with 9 bases separating them. In germline, CDR1 is MNHEY, CDR2 SMNVEV (reference sequence). As DNA, the CDR3 is TGTGCCAGCAGTTTAGGGCAGGGCGGAAACACCATATATTTT. It yields the protein CASSLGQGGNTIYF.

The chain links TRBV12-5 to TRBJ2-3, with a weak D call TRBD2 (5 bases). The CDR3 has 14 residues. V lost 7 bases, J lost 5 bases, and 16 bases lay in between. The germline CDR1 and CDR2 sequences are LGHNT and FRNRAP. The CDR3 DNA reads TGTGCTAGTGCCCCAGGACTTAGAGAAGATACGCAGTATTTT. Its protein product is CASAPGLREDTQYF.

This clone was recorded a few times. The chain joins TRBV9 to TRBJ2-3, with 10 bases aligning to TRBD2. The V gene end was trimmed by 2 bases and the J gene end by 0 bases; junction bases not matched to a gene: 0. Germline V lookup: CDR1 SGDLS, CDR2 YYNGEE. There are 15 residues in the CDR3. CDR3 residues: CASSVGLASTDTQYF. CDR3 in DNA: TGTGCCAGCAGCGTGGGACTAGCGAGCACAGATACGCAGTATTTT.

This sequence joins TRBV25-1 and TRBJ2-7, with D perhaps TRBD2 (5 bases). The CDR3 runs 11 residues. V dropped 5 bases and J dropped 9 bases, with 11 bases sitting between them. The germline V gene has CDR1 MGHDK and CDR2 SYGVNS. Here the CDR3 DNA reads TGTGCCAGCAGTTACGGGGTAGGGCAGTACTTC. It translates to CASSYGVGQYF.

V and J are TRBV12-3 or TRBV12-4 and TRBJ1-2; the match to TRBD1 covers 9 bases. The CDR3 spans 13 residues. J lost 7 bases, V lost 9 bases, and 9 bases had no gene match. CDR3 residues: CASPDRDRAGYTF. DNA of the CDR3: TGTGCCAGTCCTGACCGGGACAGGGCTGGCTACACCTTC.

This chain connects TRBV2 to TRBJ1-4; 8 nucleotides align to TRBD1. The V and J ends lost 5 bases and 7 bases, in that order; junction bases with no gene match: 6. CDR1 is SNHLY, CDR2 FYNNEI, per germline. The CDR3 consists of 14 residues. In DNA, the CDR3 is TGTGCCAGCAGTCGGGACAGGCAAGGTGAAAAACTGTTTTTT. Translation: CASSRDRQGEKLFF.

J is TRBJ1-6 and V is TRBV5-5, with D unresolved. Looked up from germline, CDR1 is SGHKS and CDR2 is YYEKEE (reference sequence). This CDR3 has 15 amino acids. Trimming left V 0 bases short and J 8 bases short, with 12 bases between. The CDR3: CASSLVPSADSPLHF. The CDR3 region has the DNA TGTGCCAGCAGCTTGGTTCCCTCGGCGGATTCACCCCTCCACTTT. The whole variable domain, filled in from reference TRBV5-5 and TRBJ1-6, reads DAGVTQSPTHLIKTRGQQVTLRCSPISGHKSVSWYQQVLGQGPQFIFQYYEKEERGRGNFPDRFSARQFPNYSSELNVNALLLGDSALYLCASSLVPSADSPLHFGNGTRLTVT.

The rearrangement uses TRBV2 and TRBJ2-2; TRBD1 agrees at 7 bases. The CDR3 spans 14 residues. V lost 7 bases, J lost 3 bases, and 5 bases stayed unmatched. Germline-derived CDR1 and CDR2 are SNHLY and FYNNEI. CDR3 nucleotide sequence: TGTGCCAGCAACAACAGGGGACACACCGGGGAGCTGTTTTTT. As protein: CASNNRGHTGELFF. Based on the CDR3 plus reference TRBV2 and TRBJ2-2, the full variable domain is EPEVTQTPSHQVTQMGQEVILRCVPISNHLYFYWYRQILGQKVEFLVSFYNNEISEKSEIFDDQFSVERPDGSNFTLKIRSTKLEDSAMYFCASNNRGHTGELFFGEGSRLTVL.

This chain uses TRBV9 with TRBJ2-2; D might be TRBD1 (6 bases). Germline loops: CDR1 SGDLS, CDR2 YYNGEE. Trimming removed 0 bases from V and 3 bases from J, with 12 bases in between. This CDR3 comprises 16 residues. In DNA form, the CDR3 reads TGTGCCAGCAGCGTAGCGGCAGGGGTGGACACCGGGGAGCTGTTTTTT. Its translation is CASSVAAGVDTGELFF.

On this clone: The same CDR3 is also encoded by other DNA sequences in this sample. The chain recombines TRBV7-9 with TRBJ1-6; TRBD1 matches at 8 bases. V dropped 2 bases and J dropped 1; count of bases not matched to a gene: 1. The CDR3 has 16 residues. The germline V gene has CDR1 SEHNR and CDR2 FQNEAQ (reference sequence). The CDR3 DNA reads as TGTGCCAGCAGCTTAAACAGGGGGTCCTATAATTCACCCCTCCACTTT. As protein: CASSLNRGSYNSPLHF.

The CDR3 region is CASSPAQANGYTF. For the CDR3, the DNA is TGTGCCAGCTCACCAGCCCAGGCTAATGGCTACACCTTC. This chain uses TRBV18 with TRBJ1-2; no firm D call. Germline lookup yields CDR1 KGHSH and CDR2 LQKENI. V was cut by 2 bases and J by 6 bases, with 10 bases left in between. The CDR3 sequence is 13 residues long.

The CDR3 protein is CASSHAAGTGFSSPLHF. For the CDR3, the DNA is TGTGCCAGCAGCCATGCCGCCGGGACAGGGTTTTCTTCACCCCTCCACTTT. V usage is TRBV14 and J usage is TRBJ1-6, with 9 bases fitting TRBD1. This CDR3 spans 17 amino acids. The V and J ends lost 3 bases and 9 bases, in that order; junction bases with no gene match: 12. Germline V gene sequence: CDR1 SGHDN, CDR2 FVKESK.

The gene calls are TRBV6-5 and TRBJ2-1; TRBD1 matches at 11 bases. CDR3 length: 15 residues. In germline, CDR1 is MNHEY, CDR2 SVGAGI. J lost 8 bases, V lost 6 bases, and 9 bases had no gene match. CDR3 region: CASSRDRGEFDEQFF. CDR3 in DNA: TGTGCCAGCAGCAGGGACAGGGGGGAATTCGATGAGCAGTTCTTC.

This clone appeared once. The chain uses TRBV5-5 and TRBJ1-4, with D tentatively TRBD1 (6 bases). The CDR3 loop spans 14 amino acids. The V and J ends lost 5 bases and 6 bases respectively, with 14 bases between them. CDR1 SGHKS and CDR2 YYEKEE come from the germline V gene (reference sequence). The CDR3 loop is CASSSEDSDEKLFF. The CDR3, as DNA: TGTGCCAGCAGTTCCGAGGACAGTGATGAAAAACTGTTTTTT.

For the CDR3, the DNA is TGTGCCAGCTCAGAGGGACAGGAGTATGAAAAACTGTTTTTT. Its translation is CASSEGQEYEKLFF. The chain links TRBV18 to TRBJ1-4, with 8 positions matching TRBD1. With 5 bases clipped from V and 6 bases from J, the junction kept 5 bases outside the gene matches. Looked up from germline, CDR1 is KGHSH and CDR2 is LQKENI. This CDR3 has 14 residues.

This chain links TRBV30 with TRBJ1-1; tentative D call: TRBD1 (6 bases). The CDR3 is 12 residues long. CDR1 and CDR2 from the germline V gene are GTSNPN and SVGIG (reference sequence). Trimming cost V 7 bases and J 2 bases, with 11 bases left between them. As DNA, the CDR3 is TGTGCCTCCGGACAGTATAACACTGAAGCTTTCTTT. It translates to CASGQYNTEAFF.

The chain is built from TRBV7-2 and TRBJ2-1; TRBD1 aligns across 11 bases. V dropped 1 base and J dropped 6; count of bases not matched to a gene: 8. This CDR3 has 17 amino acids. Germline values: CDR1 SGHTA, CDR2 FQGNSA. The CDR3 sequence is CASSLVASGTGGNEQFF. CDR3 nucleotide sequence: TGTGCCAGCAGCTTAGTGGCTTCGGGGACAGGGGGCAATGAGCAGTTCTTC.

The chain carries TRBV19 and TRBJ2-7; the D is unclear. Germline assignment: CDR1 LNHDA and CDR2 SQIVND (reference sequence). V gave up 5 bases and J gave up 0 bases, with 14 bases separating them. The CDR3 has 15 amino acids. The CDR3 spells CASSAKTQSSYEQYF. CDR3 nucleotide sequence: TGTGCCAGTAGTGCAAAGACTCAGAGCTCCTACGAGCAGTACTTC. The variable domain in full, with the rest retrieved from reference TRBV19 and TRBJ2-7, is DGGITQSPKYLFRKEGQNVTLSCEQNLNHDAMYWYRQDPGQGLRLIYYSQIVNDFQKGDIAEGYSVSREKKESFPLTVTSAQKNPTAFYLCASSAKTQSSYEQYFGPGTRLTVT.

The chain is built from TRBV27 and TRBJ1-5; no reliable D call. The CDR3 loop spans 16 amino acids. Trimming left V 2 bases short and J 5 bases short, with 16 bases between. The germline V gene has CDR1 MNHEY and CDR2 SMNVEV (reference sequence). The CDR3 protein is CASSLLGGYRDQPQHF. CDR3 nucleotide sequence: TGTGCCAGCAGTTTACTGGGAGGATATAGGGATCAGCCCCAGCATTTT.